The following is a T cell receptor (beta chain) sequence with its context. Its antigen is unidentified. The data are from a study of CD8 T cells in ankylosing spondylitis. Study conclusions and caveats: Clones tied to disease were said to be significantly enriched in matched ankylosing spondylitis synovial fluid.

The germline CDR1 and CDR2 sequences are MNHEY and SMNVEV (reference sequence). This CDR3 comprises 13 residues. Between the trimmed V and J ends, which lost 3 bases and 6 bases, there was a span of 9 bases. From the 5' RACE reads, TCRdb called clonotypes with MiXCR, one entry per CDR3 protein. The sample comprises roughly 180,000 distinct CDR3 sequences, 8.5% to 10% of which are singletons, and more than 13% rests with the top ten. The sequenced material came from blood, either unsorted or a sorted T cell fraction (not recorded which). The TCR sequence derives from a female donor with ankylosing spondylitis or in good health (not recorded which). The rearrangement links TRBV27 to TRBJ2-1; a weak D match, TRBD2 (5 bases). The CDR3 DNA is TGTGCCAGCAGTTTCCTAGCAACCAATGAGCAGTTCTTC. It yields the protein CASSFLATNEQFF.